This TCR beta chain comes out of a study of OX40 agonist ivuxolimab in advanced cancers. For the study at large: Patients were dosed intravenously with ivuxolimab at 0.01 to 10 mg/kg every 2 weeks.

For this clone: Its antigen is unknown.

Points from the study as a whole: Normalized expansion of T-cell clones was also low for some nonresponders.

Germline values: CDR1 MNHNS, CDR2 SASEGT. The CDR3 runs 12 residues. V was clipped by 5 bases and J by 4 bases, with 8 bases between them. Sequencing used immunoSEQ multiplex PCR; TCRdb keeps in-frame clones, though not all of them. Of roughly 75,000 clones detected, roughly nine tenths appear once; the ten largest clones hold around 1%. This chain links TRBV6-1 with TRBJ1-1; TRBD1 might be the D (6 bases). The material sequenced was CD4+ or CD8+ T cells sorted from blood, taken in a trial of the OX40 agonist ivuxolimab. This TCR was recovered from an adult with an advanced solid tumor such as melanoma, head and neck, liver or kidney cancer. Here the CDR3 reads CASSTGSTEAFF. Written as DNA, the CDR3 is TGTGCCAGCAGTACAGGGAGCACTGAAGCTTTCTTT.